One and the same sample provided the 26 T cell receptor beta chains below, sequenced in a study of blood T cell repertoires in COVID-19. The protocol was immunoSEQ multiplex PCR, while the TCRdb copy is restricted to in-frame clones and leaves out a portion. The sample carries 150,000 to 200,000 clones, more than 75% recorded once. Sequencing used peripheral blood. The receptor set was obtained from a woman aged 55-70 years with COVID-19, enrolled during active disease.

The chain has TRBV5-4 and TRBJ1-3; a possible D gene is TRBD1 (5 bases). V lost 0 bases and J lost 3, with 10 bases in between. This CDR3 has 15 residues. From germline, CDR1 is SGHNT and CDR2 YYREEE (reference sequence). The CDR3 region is CASSLVGADGNTIYF. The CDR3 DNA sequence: TGTGCCAGCAGCTTGGTAGGGGCCGATGGAAACACCATATATTTT.

CDR3 in amino acids: CASFTSGRGHGYTF. CDR3 coding DNA: TGTGCCAGCTTCACCTCCGGCAGGGGACATGGCTACACCTTC. This chain joins TRBV18 and TRBJ1-2, with a weak D call TRBD1 (6 bases). Per the germline V gene, CDR1 is KGHSH and CDR2 is LQKENI. The CDR3 extends over 14 amino acids. With 7 bases removed from V and 6 bases from J, the gap between germline ends came to 18 bases. Full variable domain (rest looked up from reference TRBV18 and TRBJ1-2): NAGVMQNPRHLVRRRGQEARLRCSPMKGHSHVYWYRQLPEEGLKFMVYLQKENIIDESGMPKERFSAEFPKEGPSILRIQQVVRGDSAAYFCASFTSGRGHGYTFGSGTRLTVV.

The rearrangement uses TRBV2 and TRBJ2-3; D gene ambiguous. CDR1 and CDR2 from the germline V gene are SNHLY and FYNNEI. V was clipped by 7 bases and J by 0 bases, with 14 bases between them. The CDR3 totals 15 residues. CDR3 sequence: CASTKVGASTDTQYF. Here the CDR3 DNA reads TGTGCCAGCACGAAGGTAGGAGCTAGCACAGATACGCAGTATTTT.

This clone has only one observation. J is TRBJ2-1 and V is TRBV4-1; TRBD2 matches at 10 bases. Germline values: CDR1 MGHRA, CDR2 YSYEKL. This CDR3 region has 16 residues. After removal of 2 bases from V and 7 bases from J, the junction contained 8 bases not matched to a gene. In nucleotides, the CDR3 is TGCGCCAGCAGCCAATTACTAGCGGGAAAGAGGAATGAGCAGTTCTTC. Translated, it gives CASSQLLAGKRNEQFF.

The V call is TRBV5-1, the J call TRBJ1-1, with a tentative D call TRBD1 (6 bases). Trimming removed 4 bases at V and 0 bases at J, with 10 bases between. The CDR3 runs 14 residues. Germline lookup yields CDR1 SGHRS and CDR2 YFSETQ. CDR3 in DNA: TGCGCCAGCAGCCTGACAGGAGTGAACACTGAAGCTTTCTTT. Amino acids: CASSLTGVNTEAFF.

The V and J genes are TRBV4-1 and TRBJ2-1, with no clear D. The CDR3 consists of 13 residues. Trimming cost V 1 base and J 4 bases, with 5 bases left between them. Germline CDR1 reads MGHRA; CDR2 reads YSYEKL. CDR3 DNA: TGCGCCAGCAGCCAAGGCAGTTACAATGAGCAGTTCTTC. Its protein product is CASSQGSYNEQFF.

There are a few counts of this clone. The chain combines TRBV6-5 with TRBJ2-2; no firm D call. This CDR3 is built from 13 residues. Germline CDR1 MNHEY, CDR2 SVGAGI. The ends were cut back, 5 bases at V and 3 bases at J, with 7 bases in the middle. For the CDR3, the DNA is TGTGCCAGCAGTCAGATGTACACCGGGGAGCTGTTTTTT. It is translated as CASSQMYTGELFF.

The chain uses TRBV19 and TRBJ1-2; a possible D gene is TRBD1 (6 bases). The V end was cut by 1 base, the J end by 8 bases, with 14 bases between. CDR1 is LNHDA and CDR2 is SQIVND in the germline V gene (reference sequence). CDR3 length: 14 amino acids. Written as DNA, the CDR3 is TGTGCCAGTAGTATAGCGGGGGGCGCGGAAGGCTACACCTTC. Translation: CASSIAGGAEGYTF.

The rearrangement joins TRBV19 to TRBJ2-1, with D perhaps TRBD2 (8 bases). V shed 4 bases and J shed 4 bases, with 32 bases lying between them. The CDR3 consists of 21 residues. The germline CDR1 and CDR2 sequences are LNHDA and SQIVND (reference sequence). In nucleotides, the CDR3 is TGTGCCAGTAGTACCCCAGCCGGGACAGTCTCCGCGGGAGGAAGGTACAATGAGCAGTTCTTC. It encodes CASSTPAGTVSAGGRYNEQFF.

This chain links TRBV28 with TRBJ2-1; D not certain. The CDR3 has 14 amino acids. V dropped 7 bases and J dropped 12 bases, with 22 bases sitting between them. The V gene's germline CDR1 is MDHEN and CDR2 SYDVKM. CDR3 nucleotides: TGTGCCAGCATCCAGAGTTATGGGTTACGAGGGCAGTTCTTC. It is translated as CASIQSYGLRGQFF.

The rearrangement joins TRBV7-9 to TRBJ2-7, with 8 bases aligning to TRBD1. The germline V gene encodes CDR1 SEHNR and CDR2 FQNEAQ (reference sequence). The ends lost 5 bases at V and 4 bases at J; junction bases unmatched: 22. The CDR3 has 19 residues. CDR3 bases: TGTGCCAGCAGCCCAGGACAGGGATCGGCCGTCACGCGATTATACGAGCAGTACTTC. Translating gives CASSPGQGSAVTRLYEQYF.

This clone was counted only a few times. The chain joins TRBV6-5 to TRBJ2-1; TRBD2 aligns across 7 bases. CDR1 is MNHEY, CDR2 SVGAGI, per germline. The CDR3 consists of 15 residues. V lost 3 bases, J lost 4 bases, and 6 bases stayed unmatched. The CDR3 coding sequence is TGTGCCAGCAGTTATAGGAGCGGGATTTACAATGAGCAGTTCTTC. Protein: CASSYRSGIYNEQFF.

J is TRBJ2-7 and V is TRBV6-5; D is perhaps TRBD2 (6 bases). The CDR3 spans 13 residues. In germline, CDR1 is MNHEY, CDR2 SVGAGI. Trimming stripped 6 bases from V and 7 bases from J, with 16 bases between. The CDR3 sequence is CASRLGLSEEQYF. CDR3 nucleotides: TGTGCCAGCAGGTTGGGACTTTCTGAAGAGCAGTACTTC.

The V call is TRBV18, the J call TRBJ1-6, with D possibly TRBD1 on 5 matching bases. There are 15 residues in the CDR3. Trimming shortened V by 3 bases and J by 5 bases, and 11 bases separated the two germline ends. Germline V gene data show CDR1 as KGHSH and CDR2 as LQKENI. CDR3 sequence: CASSPSTGDNSPLHF. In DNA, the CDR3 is TGTGCCAGCTCACCTAGCACAGGCGATAATTCACCCCTCCACTTT.

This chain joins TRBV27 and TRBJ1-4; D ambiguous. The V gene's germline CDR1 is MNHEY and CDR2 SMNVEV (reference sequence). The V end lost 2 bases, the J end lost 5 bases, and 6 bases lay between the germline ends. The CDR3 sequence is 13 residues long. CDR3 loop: CASSLMRNEKLFF. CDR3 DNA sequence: TGTGCCAGCAGTTTAATGCGAAATGAAAAACTGTTTTTT. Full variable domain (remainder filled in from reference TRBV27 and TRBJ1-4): EAQVTQNPRYLITVTGKKLTVTCSQNMNHEYMSWYRQDPGLGLRQIYYSMNVEVTDKGDVPEGYKVSRKEKRNFPLILESPSPNQTSLYFCASSLMRNEKLFFGSGTQLSVL.

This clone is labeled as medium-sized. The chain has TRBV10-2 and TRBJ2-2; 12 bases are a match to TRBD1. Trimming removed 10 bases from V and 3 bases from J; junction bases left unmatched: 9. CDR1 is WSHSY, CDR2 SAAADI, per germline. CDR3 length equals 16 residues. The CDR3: CATSTGTGGDTGELFF. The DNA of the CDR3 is TGCGCCACCTCTACCGGGACAGGGGGCGACACCGGGGAGCTGTTTTTT.

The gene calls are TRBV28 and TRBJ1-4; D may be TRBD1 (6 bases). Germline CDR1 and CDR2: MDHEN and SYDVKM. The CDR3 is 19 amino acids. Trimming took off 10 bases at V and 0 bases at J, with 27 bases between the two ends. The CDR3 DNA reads TGTGCCACCTCTTCGGGACACATCCAATGGGCCTCAACTAATGAAAAACTGTTTTTT. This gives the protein CATSSGHIQWASTNEKLFF.

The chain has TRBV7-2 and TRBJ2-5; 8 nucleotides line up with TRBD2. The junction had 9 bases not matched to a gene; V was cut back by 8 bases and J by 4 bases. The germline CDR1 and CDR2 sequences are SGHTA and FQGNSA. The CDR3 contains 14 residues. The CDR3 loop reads CASLTSGHGETQYF. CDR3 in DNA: TGTGCCAGCCTCACTAGCGGTCACGGAGAGACCCAGTACTTC.

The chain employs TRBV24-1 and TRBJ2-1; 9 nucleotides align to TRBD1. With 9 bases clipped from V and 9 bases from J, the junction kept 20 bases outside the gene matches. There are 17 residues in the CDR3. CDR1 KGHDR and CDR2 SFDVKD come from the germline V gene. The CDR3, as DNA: TGTGCCACCTCCCCATCTGTAGGACAGGGGTTATTTGGTGAGCAGTTCTTC. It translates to CATSPSVGQGLFGEQFF.

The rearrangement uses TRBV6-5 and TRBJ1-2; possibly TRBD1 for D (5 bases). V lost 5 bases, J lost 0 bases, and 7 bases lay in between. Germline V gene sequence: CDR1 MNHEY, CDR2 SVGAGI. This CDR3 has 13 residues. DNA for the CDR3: TGTGCCAGCAGTAAGACAGCTAACTATGGCTACACCTTC. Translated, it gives CASSKTANYGYTF.

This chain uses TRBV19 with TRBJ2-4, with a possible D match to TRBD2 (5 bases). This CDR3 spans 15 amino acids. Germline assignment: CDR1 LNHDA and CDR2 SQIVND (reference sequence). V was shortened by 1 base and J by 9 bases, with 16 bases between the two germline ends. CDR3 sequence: CASSIGSSVSSIQYF. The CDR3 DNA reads TGTGCCAGTAGTATAGGCAGTAGCGTCTCTAGCATTCAGTACTTC.

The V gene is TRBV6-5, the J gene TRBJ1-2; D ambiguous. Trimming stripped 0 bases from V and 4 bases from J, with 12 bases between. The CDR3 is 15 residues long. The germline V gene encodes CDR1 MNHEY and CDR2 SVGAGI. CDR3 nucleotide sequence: TGTGCCAGCAGTTACTCGAGACTAGACCTCTATGGCTACACCTTC. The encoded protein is CASSYSRLDLYGYTF.

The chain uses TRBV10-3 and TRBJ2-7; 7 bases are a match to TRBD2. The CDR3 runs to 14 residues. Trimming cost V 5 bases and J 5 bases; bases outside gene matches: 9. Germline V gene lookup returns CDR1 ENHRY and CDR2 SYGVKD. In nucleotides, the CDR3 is TGTGCCATCAGTAGCGGGACTGAGGGGCACGAGCAGTACTTC. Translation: CAISSGTEGHEQYF.

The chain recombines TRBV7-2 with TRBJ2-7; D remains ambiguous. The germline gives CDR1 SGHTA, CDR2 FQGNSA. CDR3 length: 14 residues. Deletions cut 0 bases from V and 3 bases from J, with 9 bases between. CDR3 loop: CASSLAVRSYEQYV. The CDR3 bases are TGTGCCAGCAGCTTAGCCGTCCGGAGCTACGAGCAGTACGTC.

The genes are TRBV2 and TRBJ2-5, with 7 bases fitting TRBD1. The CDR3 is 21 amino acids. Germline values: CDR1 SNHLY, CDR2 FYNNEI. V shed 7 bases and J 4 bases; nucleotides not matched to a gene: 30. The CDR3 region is CASNKNPLLGTGTAEAETQYF. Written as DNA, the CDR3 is TGTGCCAGCAATAAGAACCCCCTTCTAGGGACCGGGACAGCTGAGGCAGAGACCCAGTACTTC.

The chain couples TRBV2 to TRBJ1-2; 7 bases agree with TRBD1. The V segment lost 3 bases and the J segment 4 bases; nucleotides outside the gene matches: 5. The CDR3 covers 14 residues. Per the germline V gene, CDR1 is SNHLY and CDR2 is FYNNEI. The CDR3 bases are TGTGCCAGCAGTGACAGGACAGGCCTCTATGGCTACACCTTC. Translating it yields CASSDRTGLYGYTF.